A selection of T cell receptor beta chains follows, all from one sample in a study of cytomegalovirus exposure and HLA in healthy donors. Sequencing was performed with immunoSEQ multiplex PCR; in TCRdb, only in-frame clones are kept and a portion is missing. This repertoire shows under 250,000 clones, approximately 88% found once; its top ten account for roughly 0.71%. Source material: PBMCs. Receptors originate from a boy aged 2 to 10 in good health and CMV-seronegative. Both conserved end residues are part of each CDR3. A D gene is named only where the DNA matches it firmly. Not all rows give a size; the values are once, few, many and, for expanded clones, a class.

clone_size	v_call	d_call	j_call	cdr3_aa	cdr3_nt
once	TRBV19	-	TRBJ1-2	CASRHSNYGYTF	TGTGCCAGTAGACATTCCAACTATGGCTACACCTTC
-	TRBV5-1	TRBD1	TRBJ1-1	CASSLRQGNTEAFF	TGCGCCAGCAGCTTAAGACAGGGGAACACTGAAGCTTTCTTT
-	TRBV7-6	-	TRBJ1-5	CASSLGQTSNQPQHF	TGTGCCAGCAGCTTAGGACAGACTAGCAATCAGCCCCAGCATTTT
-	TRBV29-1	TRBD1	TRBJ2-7	CSVESGQGAYEQYF	TGCAGCGTTGAATCCGGACAGGGGGCCTACGAGCAGTACTTC
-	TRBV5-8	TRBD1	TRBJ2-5	CASNTGTGTPQETQYF	TGTGCCAGCAATACCGGGACAGGTACCCCTCAAGAGACCCAGTACTTC
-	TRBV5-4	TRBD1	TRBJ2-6	CASSRDRENSGANVLTF	TGTGCCAGCAGTCGGGACAGGGAGAACTCTGGGGCCAACGTCCTGACTTTC
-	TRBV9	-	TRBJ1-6	CASSVGKTGPYNSPLHF	TGTGCCAGCAGCGTAGGTAAAACAGGGCCGTATAATTCACCCCTCCACTTT
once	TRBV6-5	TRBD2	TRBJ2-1	CASSYTSGGDLEQFF	TGTGCCAGCAGTTACACTAGCGGGGGTGACTTGGAGCAGTTCTTC
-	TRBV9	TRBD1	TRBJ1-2	CASSAGTGYGYTF	TGTGCCAGCAGCGCCGGGACAGGGTATGGCTACACCTTC
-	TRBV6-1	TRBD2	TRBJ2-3	CASSGGGTQYF	TGTGCCAGCAGTGGCGGGGGTACGCAGTATTTT
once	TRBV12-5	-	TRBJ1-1	CASGLMDSNTEAFF	TGTGCTAGTGGTTTAATGGACAGTAACACTGAAGCTTTCTTT
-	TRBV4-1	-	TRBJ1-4	CASSRGRVVEKLFF	TGCGCCAGCAGCAGGGGTCGTGTAGTGGAAAAACTGTTTTTT
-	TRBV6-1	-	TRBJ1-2	CASSEETVINYGCTF	TGTGCCAGCAGTGAAGAGACGGTTATAAACTATGGCTGCACCTTC
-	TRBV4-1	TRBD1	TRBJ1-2	CASRPTAGTGNGYTF	TGCGCCAGCAGACCGACTGCCGGGACAGGTAATGGCTACACCTTC
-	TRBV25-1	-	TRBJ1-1	CASRGRTEGFTEAFF	TGTGCCAGCAGGGGCCGGACAGAGGGGTTCACTGAAGCTTTCTTT
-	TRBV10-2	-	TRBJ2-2	CASSTANTGELFF	TGCGCCAGCAGTACAGCGAACACCGGGGAGCTGTTTTTT
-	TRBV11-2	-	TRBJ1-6	CASTEGYSSPLHF	TGTGCCAGCACGGAGGGATATAGTTCACCCCTCCACTTT
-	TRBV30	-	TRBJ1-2	CAWTQGQHYGYTF	TGTGCCTGGACCCAGGGGCAGCACTATGGCTACACCTTC
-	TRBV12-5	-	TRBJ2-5	CASGSRTVQETQYF	TGTGCTAGTGGGTCTAGGACAGTCCAAGAGACCCAGTACTTC
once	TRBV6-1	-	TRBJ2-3	CASSEVERDTQYF	TGTGCCAGCAGTGAAGTGGAGCGGGATACGCAGTATTTT
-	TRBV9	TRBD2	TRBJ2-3	CASSGSGTSGDTQYF	TGTGCCAGCAGCGGATCAGGGACTAGCGGAGATACGCAGTATTTT
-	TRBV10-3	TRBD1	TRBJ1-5	CAISESGDSDQPQHF	TGTGCCATCAGTGAGTCGGGGGACAGCGACCAGCCCCAGCATTTT
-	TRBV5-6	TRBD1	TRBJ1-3	CASSLDRGLGNTIYF	TGTGCCAGCAGCTTGGACAGGGGGTTAGGAAACACCATATATTTT
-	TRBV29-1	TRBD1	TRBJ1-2	CSVPTGLGYTF	TGCAGCGTTCCGACAGGGCTCGGCTACACCTTC
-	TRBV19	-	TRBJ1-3	CAVGPGERNTIYF	-
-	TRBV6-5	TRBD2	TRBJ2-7	CASSSSPSGIYREQYF	TGTGCCAGCAGTTCTTCCCCCAGCGGGATCTATCGCGAGCAGTACTTC
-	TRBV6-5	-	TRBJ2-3	CASSYGVAASTDTQYF	TGTGCCAGCAGTTACGGGGTAGCGGCTAGTACGGATACGCAGTATTTT
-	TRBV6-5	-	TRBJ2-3	CASSSPSAPSTDTQYF	TGTGCCAGCAGTTCCCCCTCAGCGCCTAGTACAGATACGCAGTATTTT
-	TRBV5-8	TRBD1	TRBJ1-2	CASSLGQGYNYGYTF	TGTGCCAGCAGCTTAGGACAGGGGTATAACTATGGCTACACCTTC
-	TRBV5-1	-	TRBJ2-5	CASSSGQPQETQYF	TGCGCCAGCAGCTCCGGACAGCCACAAGAGACCCAGTACTTC
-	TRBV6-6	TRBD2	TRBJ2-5	CASTVAGTSQTQYF	TGTGCCAGCACGGTAGCGGGAACGTCTCAGACCCAGTACTTC
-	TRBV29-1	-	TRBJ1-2	CSVEDIGVKDYGYTF	TGCAGCGTTGAAGATATCGGGGTAAAGGACTATGGCTACACCTTC
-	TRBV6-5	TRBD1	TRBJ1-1	CASSAGQTFGEAFF	TGTGCCAGCAGTGCGGGACAGACTTTTGGTGAAGCTTTCTTT
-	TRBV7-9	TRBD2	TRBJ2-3	CASSLGLAGGPVYTDTQYF	TGTGCCAGCAGCTTAGGCCTAGCGGGAGGGCCTGTCTACACAGATACGCAGTATTTT
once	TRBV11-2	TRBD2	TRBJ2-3	CASLGTSGNQYF	TGTGCCAGCCTCGGGACTAGCGGGAACCAGTATTTT
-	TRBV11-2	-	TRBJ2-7	CASSSGAEQYF	TGTGCCAGCAGCTCAGGGGCCGAGCAGTACTTC
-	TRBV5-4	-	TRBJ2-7	CASSLSASSYEQYF	TGTGCCAGCAGCCTAAGTGCAAGCTCCTACGAGCAGTACTTC
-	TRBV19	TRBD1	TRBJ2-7	CASTGTGKNEQYF	TGTGCCAGTACCGGGACAGGGAAAAACGAGCAGTACTTC
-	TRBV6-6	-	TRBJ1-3	CASSYSPDSGNTIYF	TGTGCCAGCAGTTACAGTCCAGACTCTGGAAACACCATATATTTT